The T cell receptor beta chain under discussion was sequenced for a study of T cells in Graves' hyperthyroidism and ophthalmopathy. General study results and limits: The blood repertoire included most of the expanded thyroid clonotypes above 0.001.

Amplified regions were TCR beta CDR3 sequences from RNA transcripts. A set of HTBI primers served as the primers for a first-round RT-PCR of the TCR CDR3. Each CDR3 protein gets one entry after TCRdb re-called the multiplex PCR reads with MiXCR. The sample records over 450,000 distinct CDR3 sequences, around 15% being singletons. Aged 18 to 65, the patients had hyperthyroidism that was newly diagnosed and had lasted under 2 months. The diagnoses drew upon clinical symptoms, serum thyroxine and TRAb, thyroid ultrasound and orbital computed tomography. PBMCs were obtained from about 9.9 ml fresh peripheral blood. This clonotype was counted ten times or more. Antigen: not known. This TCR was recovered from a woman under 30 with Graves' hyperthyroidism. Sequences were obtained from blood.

The CDR3 spells CASSLGPLDRGTQYF. For the CDR3, the DNA is TGTGCCAGCAGTTTAGGCCCACTGGACAGGGGGACGCAGTATTTT. The gene calls are TRBV27 and TRBJ2-3; the match to TRBD1 covers 10 bases. The CDR3 is 15 amino acids. Trimming removed 2 bases from V and 9 bases from J; junction bases left unmatched: 8. Looked up from germline, CDR1 is MNHEY and CDR2 is SMNVEV (reference sequence).